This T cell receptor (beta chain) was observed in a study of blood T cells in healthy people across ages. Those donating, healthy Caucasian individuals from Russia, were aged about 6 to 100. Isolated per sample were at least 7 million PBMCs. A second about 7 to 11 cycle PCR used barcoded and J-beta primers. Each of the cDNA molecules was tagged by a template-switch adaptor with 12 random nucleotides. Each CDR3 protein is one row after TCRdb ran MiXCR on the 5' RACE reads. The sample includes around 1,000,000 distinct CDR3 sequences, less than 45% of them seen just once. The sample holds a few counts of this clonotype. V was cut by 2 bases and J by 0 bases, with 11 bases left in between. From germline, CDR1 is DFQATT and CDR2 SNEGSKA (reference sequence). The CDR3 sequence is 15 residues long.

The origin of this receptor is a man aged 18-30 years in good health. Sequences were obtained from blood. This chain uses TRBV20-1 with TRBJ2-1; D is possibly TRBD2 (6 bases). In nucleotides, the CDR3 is TGCAGTGCTAGATATGCGGGATCCTCCTACAATGAGCAGTTCTTC. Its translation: CSARYAGSSYNEQFF.